Reported below is one T cell receptor beta chain. TCRdb fed the RACE reads into MiXCR, producing one record per CDR3 protein. Of approximately 82,000 distinct CDR3 sequences detected, approximately 10% appear once; the ten largest clones hold 3.5%. The data stem from a study of human T cells and chemical hapten exposure. At the level of the study: Subjects had 2% DPC placed on roughly 2 cm by roughly 2 cm of upper inner arm skin for sensitization.

Time point specified: patch test 1, 2 weeks after DPC sensitization. Noted treatment: therapeutic diphenylcyclopropenone sensitization with weekly scalp DPC. This TCR derives from a woman aged 55-69 years with alopecia areata. Some clones in this sample may be carry-over from other donors' samples. Specimen: whole blood, collected in connection with sensitization to the hapten diphenylcyclopropenone (DPC).

CDR3 protein: CAISESGDTQYF. As DNA, the CDR3 is TGTGCCATCAGTGAGTCAGGAGATACGCAGTATTTT. The V and J genes are TRBV10-3 and TRBJ2-3, with no clear D. Per the germline V gene, CDR1 is ENHRY and CDR2 is SYGVKD. V was cut by 0 bases and J by 5 bases, with 3 bases left in between. This CDR3 contains 12 residues.